The subject of this entry is one TCR beta chain. The antigen is unknown. There are 14 residues in the CDR3. The V end lost 2 bases, the J end lost 5 bases, and 10 bases lay between the germline ends. Germline V CDR1 and CDR2: MNHEY, SVGAGI. This sample stems from a study of blood T cells in healthy people across ages. The study, taken as a whole, reports: The study found more naive CD4+ cells and higher diversity in long-lived than aged donors.

A second PCR, run for roughly 7 to 12 cycles, used a sample-barcoded 5' primer plus a J-beta primer mix. Each sample yielded at least 3 million CDR3-containing paired-end reads. TCRdb independently ran MiXCR on the 5' RACE reads; one entry per CDR3 protein. The sample records 550,000 to 800,000 distinct CDR3 sequences, roughly 20% being singletons. The chain joins TRBV6-5 to TRBJ2-1; D call uncertain. This sequence originates from a man aged 65 to 85 in good health. Sequenced sample: blood. The CDR3 DNA is TGTGCCAGCAGTTACCCAGGTAGCCACAATGAGCAGTTCTTC. Its protein is CASSYPGSHNEQFF.